This TCR beta chain came from a study of blood T cells in healthy people across ages. In the study overall: About one barcoded beta molecule was captured per two T cells (by template switching). Study findings and constraints: Diversity of TCR beta correlated strongly with naive T cell percentage. In older individuals, TCR beta diversity per million T cells was lower, falling roughly linearly with age.

Trimming took off 1 base at V and 6 bases at J, with 13 bases between the two ends. CDR3 length: 14 residues. Germline values: CDR1 MGHRA, CDR2 YSYEKL. With a J-beta primer mix and a sample-barcoded 5' primer, a second PCR ran about 7 to 11 cycles. TCRdb re-analysed the 5' RACE reads in MiXCR, keeping a single row per CDR3 protein. The sample consists of around 1.5 million distinct CDR3 sequences, roughly 32% of them appearing once. With respect to this clonotype: Its antigen is not identified. It may be a read error: a sequence one base away is much more abundant.

Sequenced sample: blood. The sequence came from a woman aged 25 to 39 in good health. This chain uses TRBV4-1 with TRBJ2-7, with D uncertain. The CDR3 region has the DNA TGCGCCAGCAGCCAAGTGGCAGGAGACTGCGAGCAGTACTTC. It is translated as CASSQVAGDCEQYF.